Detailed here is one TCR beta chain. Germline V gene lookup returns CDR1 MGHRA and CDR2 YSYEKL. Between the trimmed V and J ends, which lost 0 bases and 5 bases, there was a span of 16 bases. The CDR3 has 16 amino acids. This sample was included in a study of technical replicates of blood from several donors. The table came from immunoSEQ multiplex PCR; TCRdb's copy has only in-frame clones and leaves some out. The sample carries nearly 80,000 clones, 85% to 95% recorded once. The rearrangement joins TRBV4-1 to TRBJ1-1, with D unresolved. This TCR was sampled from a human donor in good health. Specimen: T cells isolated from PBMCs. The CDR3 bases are TGCGCCAGCAGCCAAGATAGAGAAACAGCTTCAACTGAAGCTTTCTTT. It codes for CASSQDRETASTEAFF.